Listed here are 20 T cell receptor beta chains from one sample, sequenced in a study of response to subunit inactivated influenza vaccine. TCRdb redid the calling of the RT-PCR reads with MiXCR, one entry per CDR3 protein. Seen here are 650,000 to 800,000 distinct CDR3 sequences, roughly 14% observed once, and the top ten hold 5.5% to 7%. The sample here was PBMCs from blood, taken approximately 15 days before vaccination. These receptors were obtained from a man aged 50 to 59 who received an inactivated influenza vaccine.

This chain connects TRBV2 to TRBJ2-1, with 7 bases identical to TRBD2. Germline V gives CDR1 SNHLY, CDR2 FYNNEI. The ends lost 1 base at V and 12 bases at J; junction bases unmatched: 6. The CDR3 contains 13 residues. The chain's CDR3 is CASSEESSGAQFF. In DNA, the CDR3 is TGTGCCAGCAGTGAAGAGTCCAGCGGGGCGCAGTTCTTC.

This clonotype showed up many times. V is TRBV28 and J is TRBJ2-1, with TRBD1 matching over 7 bases. This CDR3 contains 14 residues. Trimming removed 5 bases from V and 7 bases from J; junction bases left unmatched: 8. Germline CDR1 is MDHEN and CDR2 is SYDVKM. The CDR3 here is CASSLLTGENEQFF. CDR3 DNA: TGTGCCAGCAGTCTCCTAACAGGGGAAAATGAGCAGTTCTTC.

This clonotype was counted a few times. V usage is TRBV4-1 and J usage is TRBJ2-1; 7 bases line up with TRBD1. Germline V gene lookup returns CDR1 MGHRA and CDR2 YSYEKL. V lost 1 base, J lost 4 bases, and 7 bases stayed unmatched. This CDR3 contains 16 residues. The CDR3 coding sequence is TGCGCCAGCAGCCAAGTCGGGGACAGACTATACAATGAGCAGTTCTTC. Its protein product is CASSQVGDRLYNEQFF.

This chain joins TRBV6-5 and TRBJ2-1; 10 nucleotides line up with TRBD2. CDR3 length: 16 amino acids. Germline CDR1 MNHEY, CDR2 SVGAGI. The J segment lost 3 bases and the V segment lost 0 bases, leaving 2 bases of the junction unmatched. CDR3 sequence (DNA): TGTGCCAGCAGTTACTCAGGACTAGCGGTCTACAATGAGCAGTTCTTC. This encodes CASSYSGLAVYNEQFF.

The chain uses TRBV28 and TRBJ2-7; possibly TRBD1 or TRBD2 for D (5 bases each). The CDR3 is 14 amino acids. Deletions cut 8 bases from V and 1 base from J, with 15 bases between. Germline CDR1 reads MDHEN; CDR2 reads SYDVKM. The CDR3 DNA is TGTGCCAGCTCCACCGGGACGAATTCCTACGAGCAGTACTTC. Translation: CASSTGTNSYEQYF.

This clonotype was picked up many times. The chain has TRBV29-1 and TRBJ2-3; TRBD2 might be the D (6 bases). Germline CDR1 reads SQVTM; CDR2 reads ANQGSEA. V was trimmed by 4 bases and J by 3 bases, leaving 14 bases between them. The CDR3 is 14 amino acids. Here the CDR3 reads CSVAGRTKTDTQYF. DNA of the CDR3: TGCAGCGTTGCGGGCAGGACTAAGACAGATACGCAGTATTTT.

The V and J genes are TRBV9 and TRBJ1-2; D is unresolved. Looked up from germline, CDR1 is SGDLS and CDR2 is YYNGEE. Trimming left V 0 bases short and J 7 bases short, with 13 bases between. The CDR3 has 14 amino acids. The CDR3 DNA is TGTGCCAGCAGCGTAGCTGACGGTGGGTTTGGCTACACCTTC. Its protein is CASSVADGGFGYTF.

The chain couples TRBV20-1 to TRBJ2-1; D gene ambiguous. The V gene lost 0 bases and the J gene lost 1 base, with 16 bases spanning the gap. The CDR3 has 17 residues. Germline loops: CDR1 DFQATT, CDR2 SNEGSKA (reference sequence). The CDR3 nucleotides read TGCAGTGCTAGAGAGGGGTCGCGGCTACGATCCTACAATGAGCAGTTCTTC. Translating gives CSAREGSRLRSYNEQFF.

A word on this clonotype: One base away lies a much larger clone, so this may be a sequencing read error. The chain links TRBV12-3 or TRBV12-4 to TRBJ2-7; 9 bases are a match to TRBD1. V dropped 5 bases and J dropped 2; count of bases not matched to a gene: 4. CDR3 length equals 14 residues. In DNA, the CDR3 is TGTGCCAGCAGTGAAGGGACAGGGCCCTACGAGCAGTACTTC. Translation gives CASSEGTGPYEQYF.

CDR3 protein: CASSQERGHGELFF. In DNA form, the CDR3 reads TGTGCCAGCAGCCAAGAGCGGGGCCACGGGGAGCTGTTTTTT. This sequence joins TRBV14 and TRBJ2-2; maybe TRBD2 (6 bases). Germline V CDR1 and CDR2: SGHDN, FVKESK. This CDR3 contains 14 residues. Trimming pared 0 bases from V and 7 bases from J, leaving 9 bases between.

V gene TRBV4-3 combines with J gene TRBJ2-2; D remains unclear. Germline CDR1 LGHNA, CDR2 YSLEER. The V end lost 4 bases, the J end lost 1 base, and 13 bases lay between the germline ends. This CDR3 is built from 16 residues. The CDR3 sequence: CASSPFGGENTGELFF. DNA for the CDR3: TGCGCCAGCAGCCCCTTTGGCGGCGAGAACACCGGGGAGCTGTTTTTT.

This clonotype turned up a few times. The chain combines TRBV24-1 with TRBJ2-5; tentatively, D is TRBD2 (5 bases). The CDR3 extends over 16 amino acids. Per germline, CDR1 KGHDR and CDR2 SFDVKD. Trimming shortened V by 1 base and J by 0 bases, and 11 bases separated the two germline ends. CDR3 DNA: TGTGCCACCAGTGATTTCAAGTCGGGAAACCAAGAGACCCAGTACTTC. Encoded protein: CATSDFKSGNQETQYF.

This chain uses TRBV28 with TRBJ2-7, with a tentative D call TRBD1 (7 bases). This CDR3 spans 16 amino acids. Per the germline V gene, CDR1 is MDHEN and CDR2 is SYDVKM. Between the trimmed V and J ends, which lost 3 bases and 2 bases, there was a span of 17 bases. The DNA for the CDR3 is TGTGCCAGCAGTTTGGGAGGAGGGGGCAACGCCTACGAGCAGTACTTC. It is translated as CASSLGGGGNAYEQYF.

This sequence joins TRBV10-3 and TRBJ1-2, with a weak D call TRBD1 (6 bases). With 7 bases removed from V and 8 bases from J, the gap between germline ends came to 14 bases. The germline V gene encodes CDR1 ENHRY and CDR2 SYGVKD. CDR3 length: 12 residues. The CDR3 here is CAITPGGAGYTF. The CDR3 nucleotides are TGTGCCATCACTCCCGGGGGGGCAGGCTACACCTTC.

This chain uses TRBV20-1 with TRBJ1-5; D call uncertain. The length of the CDR3 is 15 residues. From germline, CDR1 is DFQATT and CDR2 SNEGSKA (reference sequence). V was shortened by 3 bases and J by 0 bases, with 12 bases between the two germline ends. DNA of the CDR3: TGCAGTGCTAGTTATAGGGCAGCTAGCAATCAGCCCCAGCATTTT. Protein: CSASYRAASNQPQHF.

This clonotype was seen a handful of times. This chain links TRBV30 with TRBJ2-2, with D perhaps matching TRBD1 (5 bases). V shed 4 bases and J shed 2 bases, with 11 bases lying between them. Germline V gives CDR1 GTSNPN, CDR2 SVGIG (reference sequence). CDR3 size: 14 residues. CDR3: CAWNWGSNTGELFF. The CDR3 DNA sequence: TGTGCCTGGAATTGGGGCAGTAACACCGGGGAGCTGTTTTTT. Looking up the rest from reference TRBV30 and TRBJ2-2 gives the full variable domain: SQTIHQWPATLVQPVGSPLSLECTVEGTSNPNLYWYRQAAGRGLQLLFYSVGIGQISSEVPQNLSASRPQDRQFILSSKKLLLSDSGFYLCAWNWGSNTGELFFGEGSRLTVL.

The chain has TRBV9 and TRBJ2-2, with TRBD2 matching over 8 bases. Per germline, CDR1 SGDLS and CDR2 YYNGEE. CDR3 length: 16 residues. V dropped 0 bases and J dropped 1; count of bases not matched to a gene: 2. CDR3: CASSVGLAQNTGELFF. CDR3 DNA: TGTGCCAGCAGCGTAGGACTAGCGCAGAACACCGGGGAGCTGTTTTTT. Filled out from reference TRBV9 and TRBJ2-2, the complete variable domain reads DSGVTQTPKHLITATGQRVTLRCSPRSGDLSVYWYQQSLDQGLQFLIQYYNGEERAKGNILERFSAQQFPDLHSELNLSSLELGDSALYFCASSVGLAQNTGELFFGEGSRLTVL.

This clonotype was found a few times. The chain couples TRBV7-8 to TRBJ2-5; TRBD2 is a possible D gene (7 bases). CDR3 size: 15 residues. V was pared by 5 bases and J by 10 bases, with 23 bases between. CDR1 and CDR2 (germline): SGHVS, FQNEAQ. The CDR3: CASSLEGGGLYIQYF. The DNA of the CDR3 is TGTGCCAGCAGCCTAGAGGGAGGGGGTCTATATATCCAGTACTTC.

This clonotype was seen more than once but under ten times. CDR3 coding DNA: TGTGCCAGCAGCAGCCATAGCGGGAGGGTGTACACCGGGGAGCTGTTTTTT. Translation: CASSSHSGRVYTGELFF. The V call is TRBV6-1, the J call TRBJ2-2, with 11 bases matching TRBD2. The CDR3 is made up of 17 amino acids. V trimming: 6 bases; J trimming: 3 bases; junction bases outside the gene matches: 9. Germline CDR1 reads MNHNS; CDR2 reads SASEGT.

This clonotype was picked up many times. The V and J genes are TRBV10-3 and TRBJ2-1; D may be TRBD1 (5 bases). The V gene's germline CDR1 is ENHRY and CDR2 SYGVKD. The CDR3 is 15 amino acids. Trimming stripped 0 bases from V and 4 bases from J, with 10 bases between. The CDR3 spells CAISESGQAYNEQFF. For the CDR3, the DNA is TGTGCCATCAGTGAGTCGGGGCAGGCATACAATGAGCAGTTCTTC.